A selection of T cell receptor beta chains follows, all from one sample in a study of OX40 agonist ivuxolimab in advanced cancers. Assay used: immunoSEQ multiplex PCR; TCRdb lists only in-frame clones, some missing. The sample contains about 80,000 clones, approximately 86% of which appear only once. Here the sequenced sample was CD4+ or CD8+ T cells sorted from blood, taken in a trial of the OX40 agonist ivuxolimab. The receptors stem from an adult with an advanced solid tumor such as melanoma, head and neck, liver or kidney cancer. Both conserved end residues are part of each CDR3. Fields, in order: clone size, D gene, J gene, V gene, CDR3 protein, CDR3 DNA. The D gene is left open where the match is weak. A row's size may be missing; if present it is once, few, many or a size class.

>-|-|TRBJ2-7|TRBV19
CASSPIPSYEQYF
TGTGCCAGTAGTCCTATTCCCTCCTACGAGCAGTACTTC
>-|-|TRBJ2-5|TRBV20-1
CSARSRDPEYF
TGCAGTGCTAGATCTCGGGACCCCGAGTACTTC
>once|TRBD2|TRBJ2-3|TRBV4-2
CASSHRRIGTSGGGTDTQYF
TGTGCCAGCAGCCATAGACGTATTGGGACTAGCGGGGGGGGCACAGATACGCAGTATTTT
>-|-|TRBJ2-7|TRBV18
CASSPGGARGGEQYF
TGTGCCAGCTCACCAGGGGGGGCCAGGGGAGGCGAGCAGTACTTC
>-|-|TRBJ1-2|TRBV19
CASSQGFSPYYGYTF
TGTGCCAGTAGTCAGGGGTTCTCCCCCTACTATGGCTACACCTTC
>-|TRBD1|TRBJ1-1|TRBV30
CAWSRDSLNTEAFF
TGTGCCTGGAGTCGGGACAGCTTGAACACTGAAGCTTTCTTT
>-|TRBD2|TRBJ2-1|TRBV5-4
CASSLGHGGGASNEQFF
TGTGCCAGCAGCTTGGGTCATGGCGGGGGGGCCAGTAATGAGCAGTTCTTC
>-|TRBD1|TRBJ1-1|TRBV11-2
CASSLDMYGTGGGAFF
TGTGCCAGCAGCTTAGATATGTACGGGACAGGCGGCGGCGCTTTCTTT
>-|TRBD1|TRBJ2-1|TRBV11-1
CASSLDRAVNEQFF
TGTGCCAGCAGCTTGGACAGGGCGGTGAATGAGCAGTTCTTC
>-|TRBD1|TRBJ1-1|TRBV5-1
CASSPMDRGVLTEAFF
TGCGCCAGCAGCCCGATGGACAGGGGAGTTTTGACTGAAGCTTTCTTT
>-|-|TRBJ2-5|TRBV5-1
CASSLELSQETQYF
TGCGCCAGCAGCTTGGAACTGAGCCAAGAGACCCAGTACTTC
>-|TRBD1|TRBJ2-5|TRBV30
CAWNPWDRGGETQYF
TGTGCCTGGAACCCTTGGGACAGGGGCGGAGAGACCCAGTACTTC
>-|TRBD1|TRBJ1-6|TRBV6-6
CASSYRDSPNSPLHF
TGTGCCAGCAGTTACCGGGACAGCCCAAATTCACCCCTCCACTTT
>-|TRBD1|TRBJ2-1|TRBV5-4
CASSWDRTEQFF
TGTGCCAGCAGCTGGGACAGGACCGAGCAGTTCTTC
>-|-|TRBJ1-6|TRBV5-4
CASSRSEGLRNSPLHF
TGTGCCAGCAGCCGTTCGGAGGGCCTGCGAAATTCACCCCTCCACTTT
>-|-|TRBJ2-7|TRBV27
CASSYRDSLREQYF
TGTGCCAGCAGTTACCGGGACTCATTACGGGAGCAGTACTTC
>once|-|TRBJ2-7|TRBV6-5
CASSSPPRPYEQYF
TGTGCCAGCAGCTCCCCGCCACGGCCCTACGAGCAGTACTTC
>-|-|TRBJ1-3|TRBV6-5
CASTPFGSGNTIYF
TGTGCCAGCACGCCGTTCGGGTCTGGAAACACCATATATTTT
>-|-|TRBJ2-3|TRBV5-1
CASSAGLLRADTQYF
TGCGCCAGCAGCGCCGGATTACTGAGGGCAGATACGCAGTATTTT
>-|-|TRBJ1-5|TRBV28
CASSLGGSAQPQHF
TGTGCCAGCAGTTTAGGGGGTTCCGCTCAGCCCCAGCATTTT
>-|TRBD1|TRBJ1-4|TRBV7-9
CASTSVRGRYEKLFF
TGTGCCAGCACCTCTGTCAGGGGGCGTTATGAAAAACTGTTTTTT
>-|-|TRBJ2-7|TRBV28
CASSLVGVYEQYF
TGTGCCAGCAGTTTAGTTGGGGTCTACGAGCAGTACTTC
>-|-|TRBJ1-2|TRBV4-1
CASSQDAEVGGYGYTF
TGCGCCAGCAGCCAAGATGCGGAGGTGGGGGGCTATGGCTACACCTTC
>-|TRBD1|TRBJ1-1|TRBV7-9
CASSLLVIGQVNTEAFF
TGTGCCAGCAGCTTATTGGTTATTGGACAGGTGAACACTGAAGCTTTCTTT
>-|TRBD1|TRBJ1-4|TRBV7-2
CASSLRQGAREKLFF
TGTGCCAGCAGCCTCAGACAGGGGGCGCGGGAAAAACTGTTTTTT
>-|TRBD1|TRBJ1-2|TRBV9
CASSVAPGRGQNGYTF
TGTGCCAGCAGCGTAGCGCCAGGTAGGGGGCAGAATGGCTACACCTTC